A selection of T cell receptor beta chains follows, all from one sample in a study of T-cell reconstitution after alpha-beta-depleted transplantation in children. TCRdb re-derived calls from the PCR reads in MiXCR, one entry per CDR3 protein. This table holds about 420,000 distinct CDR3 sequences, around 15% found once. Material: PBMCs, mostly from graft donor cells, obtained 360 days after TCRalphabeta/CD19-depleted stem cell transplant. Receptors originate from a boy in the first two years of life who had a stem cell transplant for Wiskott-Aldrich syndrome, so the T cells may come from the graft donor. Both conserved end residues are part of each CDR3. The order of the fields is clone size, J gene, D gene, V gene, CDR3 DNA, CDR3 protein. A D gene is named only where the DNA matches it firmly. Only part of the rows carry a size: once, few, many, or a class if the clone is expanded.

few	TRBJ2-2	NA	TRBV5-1	TGCGCCAGCAGCTTGGCCGGGCACGAGAACACCGGGGAGCTGTTTTTT	CASSLAGHENTGELFF
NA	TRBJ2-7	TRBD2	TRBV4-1	TGCGCCAGCAGCCAACCCACTAGCGGGAGCTACGAGCAGTACTTC	CASSQPTSGSYEQYF
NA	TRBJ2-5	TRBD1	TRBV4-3	TGCGCCAGCAGCCAAGAGTGGGCCAGGGGGGAGACCCAGTACTTC	CASSQEWARGETQYF
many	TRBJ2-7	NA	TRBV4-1	TGCGCCAGCAGCCAAGACGGCAGGGGCTGGTCCTACGAGCAGTACTTC	CASSQDGRGWSYEQYF
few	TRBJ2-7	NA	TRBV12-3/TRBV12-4	TGTGCCAGCAGTTTAGTATTAGGGGGTTCCTACGAGCAGTACTTC	CASSLVLGGSYEQYF
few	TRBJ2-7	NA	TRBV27	TGTGCCAGCACGGACGGATCCTACGAGCAGTACTTC	CASTDGSYEQYF
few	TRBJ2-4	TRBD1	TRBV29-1	TGCAGCGTAAAGGGGGCGCAGGGCAAAAACATTCAGTACTTC	CSVKGAQGKNIQYF
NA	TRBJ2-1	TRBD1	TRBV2	TGTGCCAGCTTCAAGACCCAGGGGGCCTACAATGAGCAGTTCTTC	CASFKTQGAYNEQFF
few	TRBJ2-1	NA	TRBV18	TGTGCCAGCTCCGTGGCGCGGCTTTCCTCCTACAATGAGCAGTTCTTC	CASSVARLSSYNEQFF
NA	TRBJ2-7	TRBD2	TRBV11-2	TGTGCCAGCAGCTGGACTAGCGGCTACGAGCAGTACTTC	CASSWTSGYEQYF
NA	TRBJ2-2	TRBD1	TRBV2	TGTGCCAGCAGCGGACAGGTTTTGAACACCGGGGAGCTGTTTTTT	CASSGQVLNTGELFF
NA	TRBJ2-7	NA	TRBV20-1	TGCAGTGCTAGCTCAGGGTGGGCCCACGAGCTGTACTTC	CSASSGWAHELYF
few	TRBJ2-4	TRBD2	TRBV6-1	TGTGCCAGCACCCTCGACGGACTAGCGAAAAACATTCAGTACTTC	CASTLDGLAKNIQYF
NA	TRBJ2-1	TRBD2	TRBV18	TGTGCCAGCTCCCCCGGGACTAGCTCCCCGAGCTCCTACAATGAGCAGTTCTTC	CASSPGTSSPSSYNEQFF
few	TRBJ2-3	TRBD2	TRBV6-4	TGTGCCAGCAGCTCCAGAATTAATCTAGCGGGAGGGCCTGTAGATACGCAGTATTTT	CASSSRINLAGGPVDTQYF
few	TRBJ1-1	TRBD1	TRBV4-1	TGCGCCAGCAGCCCTAAGGACAGGGTGAGAAGTGTCACTGAAGCTTTCTTT	CASSPKDRVRSVTEAFF
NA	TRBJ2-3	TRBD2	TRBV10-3	TGTGCCATCAAGACTTCTAGCGGACGAGGGACAGATACGCAGTATTTT	CAIKTSSGRGTDTQYF
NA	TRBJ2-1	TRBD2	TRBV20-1	TGCAGTGCTCTCCGGGACTACGACAATGAGCAGTTCTTC	CSALRDYDNEQFF
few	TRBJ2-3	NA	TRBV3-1	TGTGCCAGCAGCCATGGGGACTTTCGATTTTCAGATACGCAGTATTTT	CASSHGDFRFSDTQYF
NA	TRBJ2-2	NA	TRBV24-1	TGTGCCACCAGTGGACATATCACCGGGGAGCTGTTTTTT	CATSGHITGELFF
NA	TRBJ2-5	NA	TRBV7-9	TGTGCCAGCAGCCCCCCACCCCAAGAGACCCAGTACTTC	CASSPPPQETQYF
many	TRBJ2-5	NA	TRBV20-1	TGCAGTGCTAGGGACCCACGGGGAGTCCAAGAGACCCAGTACTTC	CSARDPRGVQETQYF